Presented here are 28 T cell receptor beta chains from one specimen sequenced in a study of neurological immune-mediated disorders. TCRdb called the 5' RACE reads again in MiXCR, with one record for every CDR3 protein. Here the sample spans 25,000 to 35,000 distinct CDR3 sequences, more than 1.3% being singletons. The material sequenced was PBMCs. The source of these receptors is a woman aged 25 to 45 with multiple sclerosis.

This clonotype was observed many times. V usage is TRBV20-1 and J usage is TRBJ2-7; tentative D call: TRBD1 (5 bases). Per the germline V gene, CDR1 is DFQATT and CDR2 is SNEGSKA (reference sequence). Trimming pared 1 base from V and 4 bases from J, leaving 14 bases between. CDR3 length: 14 amino acids. The DNA of the CDR3 is TGCAGTGCTAGAGTTTTGAAGGGGAAGTACGAGCAGTACTTC. Protein product: CSARVLKGKYEQYF.

A word on this clonotype: A much more abundant neighbour one base away suggests this may be a read error. V and J are TRBV20-1 and TRBJ2-7; 9 nucleotides match TRBD1. The junction had 6 bases not matched to a gene; V was cut back by 7 bases and J by 5 bases. The CDR3 sequence is 12 residues long. The germline CDR1 and CDR2 sequences are DFQATT and SNEGSKA (reference sequence). The CDR3 DNA follows: TGCAGTGATTACAGGGGGCACGACGAGCAGTACTTC. Translation: CSDYRGHDEQYF.

This clonotype was observed many times. The V gene is TRBV28, the J gene TRBJ2-5; maybe TRBD2 (5 bases). The CDR3 is 14 residues long. V was shortened by 6 bases and J by 5 bases, with 16 bases between the two germline ends. CDR1 is MDHEN, CDR2 SYDVKM, per germline. In DNA, the CDR3 is TGTGCCAGCAGCCCCCTAATGCGGGCGGAGACCCAGTACTTC. Its translation: CASSPLMRAETQYF.

This clonotype was observed at least ten times. J is TRBJ1-1 and V is TRBV25-1, with no clear D. Trimming took 1 base from V and 4 from J, leaving 13 bases between them. CDR3 length equals 15 residues. Germline V gene lookup returns CDR1 MGHDK and CDR2 SYGVNS. The CDR3 coding sequence is TGTGCCAGCAGTGAATGGGCGGGGATAAGCACTGAAGCTTTCTTT. This encodes CASSEWAGISTEAFF.

This clonotype appeared many times. The V gene is TRBV5-1, the J gene TRBJ2-1, with TRBD1 matching over 9 bases. The CDR3 contains 14 residues. Germline loops: CDR1 SGHRS, CDR2 YFSETQ. V gave up 5 bases and J gave up 3 bases; unmatched junction bases: 3. The CDR3 sequence: CASRGQGGYNEQFF. DNA of the CDR3: TGCGCCAGCAGGGGACAGGGAGGCTACAATGAGCAGTTCTTC. The full variable domain, completed using reference TRBV5-1 and TRBJ2-1, is KAGVTQTPRYLIKTRGQQVTLSCSPISGHRSVSWYQQTPGQGLQFLFEYFSETQRNKGNFPGRFSGRQFSNSRSEMNVSTLELGDSALYLCASRGQGGYNEQFFGPGTRLTVL.

This clonotype was counted ten times or more. The chain carries TRBV20-1 and TRBJ2-7, with 7 bases aligning to TRBD1. The CDR3 is 14 residues long. CDR1 is DFQATT and CDR2 is SNEGSKA in the germline V gene (reference sequence). J lost 2 bases, V lost 4 bases, and 8 bases had no gene match. Here the CDR3 reads CSATTGVLPYEQYF. CDR3 sequence (DNA): TGCAGTGCTACCACAGGGGTCCTACCCTACGAGCAGTACTTC.

This clonotype showed up many times. This chain uses TRBV12-3 or TRBV12-4 with TRBJ1-4; no firm D call. Trimming left V 2 bases short and J 8 bases short, with 12 bases between. The CDR3 loop spans 14 amino acids. The CDR3 protein is CASSLNSPKEKLFF. The DNA for the CDR3 is TGTGCCAGCAGTTTAAACAGCCCCAAAGAAAAACTGTTTTTT.

This clonotype has at least ten counts. The chain carries TRBV5-1 and TRBJ2-7; 9 bases agree with TRBD1. This CDR3 is built from 14 residues. With V trimmed by 4 bases and J by 0 bases, 2 bases remained unmatched. Looked up from germline, CDR1 is SGHRS and CDR2 is YFSETQ. The CDR3 DNA reads as TGCGCCAGCAGCATGGACAGGGGCTCCTACGAGCAGTACTTC. Its translation is CASSMDRGSYEQYF.

This clonotype was counted ten times or more. The gene calls are TRBV20-1 and TRBJ2-1; TRBD2 matches 10 bases. Germline CDR1 is DFQATT and CDR2 is SNEGSKA (reference sequence). Trimming cost V 0 bases and J 4 bases; bases outside gene matches: 6. The CDR3 has 16 amino acids. CDR3 nucleotide sequence: TGCAGTGCTAGAGACGAGAGGACTAGCGGATACAATGAGCAGTTCTTC. Protein product: CSARDERTSGYNEQFF.

In regard to this clonotype: This sequence may be a read error, since a much larger clone differs from it by one base. This chain links TRBV20-1 with TRBJ1-4; D possibly corresponds to TRBD1 (5 bases). Germline V gene lookup returns CDR1 DFQATT and CDR2 SNEGSKA (reference sequence). The CDR3 consists of 14 residues. The CDR3 protein is CGADEGTVNEKLFF. CDR3 nucleotides: TGCGGGGCTGACGAGGGGACGGTCAATGAAAAACTGTTTTTT.

As regards this clonotype: A much bigger clone sits one base away, suggesting this may be a read error. The J gene is TRBJ1-1, the V gene TRBV6-2 or TRBV6-3; TRBD1 is a possible D gene (5 bases). Germline CDR1 MNHEY, CDR2 SVGEGT. The CDR3 sequence is 11 residues long. The ends were cut back, 5 bases at V and 11 bases at J, with 12 bases in the middle. Here the CDR3 reads CASSQGKGAFF. In nucleotides, the CDR3 is TGTGCCAGCAGTCAGGGAAAGGGCGCTTTCTTT.

This clonotype was recorded at least ten times. The chain has TRBV12-3 or TRBV12-4 and TRBJ2-2; TRBD2 might be the D (6 bases). CDR3 length: 15 residues. V dropped 3 bases and J dropped 6 bases, with 14 bases sitting between them. The CDR3 DNA reads as TGTGCCAGCAGTTTGGGTCGGAGGGGACCCGGGGAGCTGTTTTTT. Amino acids: CASSLGRRGPGELFF.

This clonotype was observed a few times. The junction does not match germline at one end; this may be a read error. The rearrangement links TRBV20-1 to TRBJ2-3; TRBD1 matches at 10 bases. The CDR3 loop spans 13 amino acids. Germline assignment: CDR1 DFQATT and CDR2 SNEGSKA (reference sequence). CDR3 nucleotide sequence: TGTAGTGCTGACAGGGGGCGTCTAGATACGCAGTATTTT. Its protein is CSADRGRLDTQYF.

In its sample, this clonotype was seen many times. The rearrangement links TRBV12-3 or TRBV12-4 to TRBJ2-5; no clear D gene. With 5 bases removed from V and 1 base from J, the gap between germline ends came to 11 bases. The length of the CDR3 is 14 residues. The DNA of the CDR3 is TGTGCCAGCAGTAGATCAAACCTCCAAGAGACCCAGTACTTC. As protein: CASSRSNLQETQYF.

This clonotype was detected many times. This chain links TRBV7-6 with TRBJ2-2, with 13 bases matching TRBD2. The germline gives CDR1 SGHVS, CDR2 FNYEAQ. The CDR3 extends over 16 amino acids. V dropped 6 bases and J dropped 5; count of bases not matched to a gene: 6. The CDR3 sequence: CASSWGGLAGTGELFF. The CDR3 DNA reads as TGTGCCAGCAGTTGGGGGGGACTAGCGGGAACCGGGGAGCTGTTTTTT.

This clonotype was seen repeatedly, ten times or more. The chain combines TRBV29-1 with TRBJ1-2, with 7 bases lining up with TRBD1. The length of the CDR3 is 15 residues. J gave up 0 bases and V 0 bases, and 4 bases lay outside the gene matches. Germline V gene lookup returns CDR1 SQVTM and CDR2 ANQGSEA. CDR3 in amino acids: CSVEDRGRTNYGYTF. CDR3 nucleotides: TGCAGCGTTGAAGACAGGGGGAGAACTAACTATGGCTACACCTTC.

This clonotype appeared many times. The chain combines TRBV5-1 with TRBJ2-1; D unclear. V lost 0 bases and J lost 4, with 8 bases in between. CDR1 and CDR2 (germline): SGHRS, YFSETQ. The CDR3 is 14 amino acids. The chain's CDR3 is CASSLAPQYNEQFF. The CDR3 DNA reads as TGCGCCAGCAGCTTGGCCCCGCAGTACAATGAGCAGTTCTTC. Variable domain in full (rest from reference TRBV5-1 and TRBJ2-1): KAGVTQTPRYLIKTRGQQVTLSCSPISGHRSVSWYQQTPGQGLQFLFEYFSETQRNKGNFPGRFSGRQFSNSRSEMNVSTLELGDSALYLCASSLAPQYNEQFFGPGTRLTVL.

The sample holds many counts of this clonotype. The rearrangement links TRBV9 to TRBJ2-7; 11 positions match TRBD1. V was clipped by 3 bases and J by 6 bases; unmatched bases: 5. Per germline, CDR1 SGDLS and CDR2 YYNGEE. This CDR3 is 14 amino acids long. CDR3 residues: CASSAGTGGSEQYF. The CDR3 coding sequence is TGTGCCAGCAGCGCCGGGACAGGGGGGAGCGAGCAGTACTTC. Full variable domain (outside the CDR3, taken from reference TRBV9 and TRBJ2-7): DSGVTQTPKHLITATGQRVTLRCSPRSGDLSVYWYQQSLDQGLQFLIQYYNGEERAKGNILERFSAQQFPDLHSELNLSSLELGDSALYFCASSAGTGGSEQYFGPGTRLTVT.

This clonotype came up many times. The rearrangement links TRBV7-9 to TRBJ1-1, with unresolved D. This CDR3 is 16 amino acids long. Trimming pared 5 bases from V and 1 base from J, leaving 17 bases between. Germline V gives CDR1 SEHNR, CDR2 FQNEAQ (reference sequence). Here the CDR3 reads CASSPRAIKENTEAFF. The CDR3 DNA is TGTGCCAGCAGCCCCCGGGCCATCAAGGAGAACACTGAAGCTTTCTTT.

This clonotype was detected ten times or more. CDR3 DNA sequence: TGCGCCAGCAGAACTAGCGCAGATACGCAGTATTTT. It codes for CASRTSADTQYF. V and J are TRBV5-1 and TRBJ2-3, with TRBD2 identical over 7 bases. Germline V gene data show CDR1 as SGHRS and CDR2 as YFSETQ. V shed 5 bases and J 4 bases; nucleotides not matched to a gene: 1. The CDR3 covers 12 residues.

This clonotype was recorded at least ten times. The chain combines TRBV18 with TRBJ2-1, with no clear D. Deletions cut 6 bases from V and 2 bases from J, with 14 bases between. The CDR3 consists of 15 residues. From germline, CDR1 is KGHSH and CDR2 LQKENI. Here the CDR3 reads CASSSQATTYNEQFF. CDR3 sequence (DNA): TGTGCCAGCTCCTCACAAGCGACCACCTACAATGAGCAGTTCTTC.

This clonotype was picked up many times. J is TRBJ2-5 and V is TRBV20-1; D ambiguous. Trimming cost V 5 bases and J 1 base, with 11 bases left between them. This CDR3 is built from 13 residues. Germline V gene lookup returns CDR1 DFQATT and CDR2 SNEGSKA (reference sequence). The DNA of the CDR3 is TGCAGTGCTCCCCTCTCCGGCCAAGAGACCCAGTACTTC. This sequence encodes CSAPLSGQETQYF.

This clonotype occurred many times. The J gene is TRBJ2-7, the V gene TRBV7-9; no definite D call. The CDR3 length is 14 residues. Germline CDR1 reads SEHNR; CDR2 reads FQNEAQ (reference sequence). V was cut by 1 base and J by 0 bases, with 7 bases left in between. The CDR3 DNA follows: TGTGCCAGCAGCTTAGGAACAGACTCCTACGAGCAGTACTTC. Protein product: CASSLGTDSYEQYF.

This clonotype has a count of ten or more. The V and J genes are TRBV20-1 and TRBJ1-2; tentatively, D is TRBD1 (5 bases). The CDR3 runs to 11 residues. Germline V gene sequence: CDR1 DFQATT, CDR2 SNEGSKA (reference sequence). In DNA form, the CDR3 reads TGCAGCTCCACGACGGGGGATGGCTACACCTTC. This encodes CSSTTGDGYTF.

This clonotype was found many times. The chain joins TRBV12-3 or TRBV12-4 to TRBJ2-7; no definite D call. CDR3 length equals 13 residues. V lost 3 bases to trimming and J lost 3 bases, with 9 bases between them. Written as DNA, the CDR3 is TGTGCCAGCAGTTTGGGTAGCAGCTACGAGCAGTACTTC. It codes for CASSLGSSYEQYF.

This clonotype has at least ten counts. V gene TRBV7-2 combines with J gene TRBJ1-2; a weak D match, TRBD1 (5 bases). Deletions cut 4 bases from V and 5 bases from J, with 14 bases between. Germline V gene lookup returns CDR1 SGHTA and CDR2 FQGNSA. The CDR3 extends over 14 amino acids. The CDR3 DNA reads TGTGCCAGCAGCTCCTCCAGGGAATTGTATGGCTACACCTTC. It encodes CASSSSRELYGYTF.

This clonotype was recorded many times. The chain joins TRBV5-1 to TRBJ1-1; D ambiguous. V shed 0 bases and J shed 0 bases, with 15 bases lying between them. The CDR3 runs to 17 residues. CDR1 is SGHRS and CDR2 is YFSETQ in the germline V gene. The DNA of the CDR3 is TGCGCCAGCAGCTTGGAAGGTGAAGTACCTTTGAACACTGAAGCTTTCTTT. Translating gives CASSLEGEVPLNTEAFF.

This clonotype was found many times. This chain joins TRBV3-1 and TRBJ1-6, with 8 bases lining up with TRBD1. Germline values: CDR1 LGHDT, CDR2 YNNKEL (reference sequence). CDR3 length: 15 residues. The V gene end was trimmed by 4 bases and the J gene end by 7 bases; junction bases not matched to a gene: 6. The CDR3 DNA is TGTGCCAGCAGCCCGCTAGGACAGGGAAATTCACCCCTCCACTTT. It translates to CASSPLGQGNSPLHF.